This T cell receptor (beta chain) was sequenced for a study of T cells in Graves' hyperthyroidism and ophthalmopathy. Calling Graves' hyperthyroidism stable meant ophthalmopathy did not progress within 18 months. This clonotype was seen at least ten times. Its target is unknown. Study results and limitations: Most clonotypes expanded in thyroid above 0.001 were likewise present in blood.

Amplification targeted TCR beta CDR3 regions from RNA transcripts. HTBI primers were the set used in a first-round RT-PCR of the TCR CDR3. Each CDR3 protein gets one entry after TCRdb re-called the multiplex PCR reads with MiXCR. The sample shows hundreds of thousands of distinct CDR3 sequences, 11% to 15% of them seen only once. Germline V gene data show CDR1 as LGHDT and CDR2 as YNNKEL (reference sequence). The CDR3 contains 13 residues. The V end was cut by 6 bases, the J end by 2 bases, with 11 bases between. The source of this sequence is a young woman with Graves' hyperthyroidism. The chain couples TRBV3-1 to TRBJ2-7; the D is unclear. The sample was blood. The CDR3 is CASRQTSAYEQYF. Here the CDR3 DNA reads TGTGCCAGCAGACAGACCTCTGCCTACGAGCAGTACTTC.